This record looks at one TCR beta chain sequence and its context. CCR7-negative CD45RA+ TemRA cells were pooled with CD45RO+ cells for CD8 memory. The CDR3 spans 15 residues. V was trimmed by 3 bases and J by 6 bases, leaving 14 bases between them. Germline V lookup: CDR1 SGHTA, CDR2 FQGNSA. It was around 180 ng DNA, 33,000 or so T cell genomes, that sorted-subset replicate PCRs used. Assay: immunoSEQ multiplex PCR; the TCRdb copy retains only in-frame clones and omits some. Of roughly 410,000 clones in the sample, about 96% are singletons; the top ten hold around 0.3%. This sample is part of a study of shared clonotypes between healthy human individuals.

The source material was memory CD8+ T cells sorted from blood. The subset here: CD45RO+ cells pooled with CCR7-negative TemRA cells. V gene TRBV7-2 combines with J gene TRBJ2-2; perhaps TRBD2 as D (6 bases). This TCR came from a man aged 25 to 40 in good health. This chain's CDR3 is CASSLEGIGAGELFF. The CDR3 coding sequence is TGTGCCAGCAGCTTGGAGGGCATCGGGGCCGGGGAGCTGTTTTTT.